The rows below give T cell receptor beta chains drawn from one sample of a study of Ad26.COV2.S vaccination and SARS-CoV-2 variants. Clones were sequenced by immunoSEQ multiplex PCR, and TCRdb holds only the in-frame ones, with some missing. The data hold about 350,000 clones, with 92% observed a single time. Here the sequenced sample was peripheral blood, taken after recovery from COVID-19. The receptors derive from a human donor who had recovered from COVID-19. Both conserved end residues are part of each CDR3. D genes are given only for firm matches. Clone size is shown for a subset of rows, as once, few, many or a class of expanded clone.

d_call,clone_size,j_call,v_call,cdr3_nt,cdr3_aa
NA,NA,TRBJ2-7,TRBV11-3,TGTGCCAGCAGCCCCACAAGGACCCTTGACCACGAGCAGTACTTC,CASSPTRTLDHEQYF
NA,NA,TRBJ1-5,TRBV4-1,TGCGCCAGCAGCCAAGATCTCGTAAAACAGCCCCAGCATTTT,CASSQDLVKQPQHF
TRBD2,once,TRBJ2-5,TRBV3-1/TRBV3-2,TGTGCCAGCAGCCAGAATCAAGCGGGGGGGGAGACCCAGTACTTC,CASSQNQAGGETQYF
TRBD1,NA,TRBJ1-2,TRBV7-9,TGTGCCAGCAGCTTACCACCGGGACAGCTTTCCGTGGGGTATGGCTACACCTTC,CASSLPPGQLSVGYGYTF
NA,NA,TRBJ2-7,TRBV28,TGTGCCAGCACCGGGAAATACGAGCAGTACTTC,CASTGKYEQYF
TRBD1,NA,TRBJ1-6,TRBV7-2,TGTGCCAGCAGCTTAGGAGGCGCAGGGGGCGATTCACCCCTCCACTTT,CASSLGGAGGDSPLHF
NA,NA,TRBJ1-1,TRBV11-3,TGTGCCAGCAGCATGTTCATGAACACTGAAGCTTTCTTT,CASSMFMNTEAFF
TRBD1,NA,TRBJ2-1,TRBV6-1,TGTGCCAGCAGTGAGAATATGGACAGGGGGCGCAATGAGCAGTTCTTC,CASSENMDRGRNEQFF
NA,NA,TRBJ2-1,TRBV3-1/TRBV3-2,TGTGCCAGCAGCCAAGTCTTCGACAATGAGCAGTTCTTC,CASSQVFDNEQFF
NA,NA,TRBJ1-5,TRBV2,TGTGCCAGCAGTGGACGGGGGAGCAATCAGCCCCAGCATTTT,CASSGRGSNQPQHF
NA,NA,TRBJ1-4,TRBV7-2,TGTGCCAGCAGCTTAGCGCGGGGATTTAGGAGTGAAAAACTGTTTTTT,CASSLARGFRSEKLFF
NA,NA,TRBJ2-7,TRBV2,TGTGCCAGCTTAGAGGAGGAAGGCGAGCAGTACTTC,CASLEEEGEQYF
NA,NA,TRBJ1-1,TRBV12-5,TGTGCTAGTGGCGGCCAGAAAGGACCTGAAGCTTTCTTT,CASGGQKGPEAFF
NA,NA,TRBJ2-3,TRBV7-9,TGTGCCAGCAGCCAAACAAGGGTCGGCGGGGGCACAGATACGCAGTATTTT,CASSQTRVGGGTDTQYF
NA,NA,TRBJ1-5,TRBV18,TGTGCCAGCTCACCAACAAGCAATCAGCCCCAGCATTTT,CASSPTSNQPQHF
TRBD2,NA,TRBJ2-1,TRBV5-6,TGTGCCAGCAGCTTGGTTGGGACTAGCGGGGGGAGCCTGTTCTTC,CASSLVGTSGGSLFF
NA,NA,TRBJ2-5,TRBV6-6,TGTGCCAGCACTCGTCTCAGCGCCCAAAGGGTCCAAGAGACCCAGTACTTC,CASTRLSAQRVQETQYF
NA,NA,TRBJ1-1,TRBV10-3,TGTGCCATCAGTGACAGGGGGAACACTGAAGCTTTCTTT,CAISDRGNTEAFF
NA,few,TRBJ1-2,TRBV6-5,TGTGCCAGCAGGGACACCCTCTATGGCTACACCTTC,CASRDTLYGYTF
NA,NA,TRBJ1-5,TRBV12-3/TRBV12-4,TGTGCCAGCAGTCGCCCTTCCCAGCCCCAGCATTTT,CASSRPSQPQHF
NA,NA,TRBJ1-4,TRBV2,TGTGCCAGCAGCCAGAGCGGGCAGCCCTATGCTCTGTTTTTT,CASSQSGQPYALFF
NA,NA,TRBJ2-7,TRBV6-6,TGTGCCACCCTAGCATCGGGGAGCTCCTACGAGCAGTACTTC,CATLASGSSYEQYF
NA,NA,TRBJ1-2,TRBV5-1,TGCGCCAGCAGCTTGGACAGGGTGGGCGGCTACACCTTC,CASSLDRVGGYTF
NA,NA,TRBJ1-3,TRBV6-5,TGTGCCACCAAGGGAGGCGCTGGAAACACCATATATTTT,CATKGGAGNTIYF
NA,NA,TRBJ2-5,TRBV5-4,TGTGCCAGCAGCCTACCGGGACAACAAGAGACCCAGTACTTC,CASSLPGQQETQYF
NA,NA,TRBJ2-7,TRBV6-6,TGTGCCAGCAGTTTGGACAGCTACGAGCAGTACTTC,CASSLDSYEQYF
NA,NA,TRBJ1-1,TRBV6-5,TGTGCCTCTATTGGGGGGGGCAGAACTGAAGCTTTCTTT,CASIGGGRTEAFF
NA,NA,TRBJ1-2,TRBV6-5,TGTGCCAGCAGGTCTACTAACTATGGCTACACCTTC,CASRSTNYGYTF
NA,NA,TRBJ1-6,TRBV27,TGTGCCAGCAGTTACACAGGGTTGGGCAATTCACCCCTCCACTTT,CASSYTGLGNSPLHF
NA,NA,TRBJ2-5,TRBV7-2,TGTGCCAGCAGCTTAGCAGGGGAGACCCAGTACTTC,CASSLAGETQYF
NA,NA,TRBJ2-3,TRBV7-3,TGTGCCAGCAGCTCGGGGTGGAGAAATACGCAGTATTTT,CASSSGWRNTQYF
TRBD2,NA,TRBJ2-2,TRBV5-6,TGTGCCAGCAGCGCCCCCTTACTAGCGGGAGGAACCGGGGAGCTGTTTTTT,CASSAPLLAGGTGELFF
NA,NA,TRBJ2-7,TRBV11-2,TGTGCCAGCAGCTTAGACTACGAGCAGTACTTC,CASSLDYEQYF
TRBD1,NA,TRBJ2-2,TRBV3-1/TRBV3-2,TGTGCCAGCAGCCTACCGGGACAGGGTTTCGGGGAGCTGTTTTTT,CASSLPGQGFGELFF
TRBD1,NA,TRBJ2-5,TRBV19,TGTGCCAGTAGTATAGGGGGGACAGGCGGAGAGACCCAGTACTTC,CASSIGGTGGETQYF
TRBD1,NA,TRBJ2-7,TRBV5-1,TGCGCCAGCAGCTCGGGACAGGGTCCCTACGAGCAGTACTTC,CASSSGQGPYEQYF
NA,NA,TRBJ2-5,TRBV3-1/TRBV3-2,TGTGCCAGCAGCCAAGTGAGAGGACGCAGGAGGGAGACCCAGTACTTC,CASSQVRGRRRETQYF
NA,NA,TRBJ2-5,TRBV11-2,TGTGCCAGCAGCTTGAAGGGTGAGACCCAGTACTTC,CASSLKGETQYF
NA,NA,TRBJ1-1,TRBV6-6,TGTGCCAGCACCCTGACTCTGATGAACACTGAAGCTTTCTTT,CASTLTLMNTEAFF
NA,NA,TRBJ1-4,TRBV5-4,TGTGCCAGCAGCTTGGCAGGGGTTAACGAAAAACTGTTTTTT,CASSLAGVNEKLFF
TRBD1,NA,TRBJ2-4,TRBV19,TGTGCCAGTAGTATAGGGAGAATACAGGGGAAAAAACACATTCAGTACTTC,CASSIGRIQGKKHIQYF
TRBD1,NA,TRBJ2-7,TRBV18,TGTGCCAGCTCACCGGGACAGGTCTCCTACGAGCAGTACTTC,CASSPGQVSYEQYF
NA,NA,TRBJ1-4,TRBV7-6,TGTGCCAGCAGCTTAGGGTCTGGGAATGAAAAACTGTTTTTT,CASSLGSGNEKLFF
NA,NA,TRBJ2-3,TRBV7-3,TGTGCCAGCAGCTTCAGTCTAGGTAGAACAGATACGCAGTATTTT,CASSFSLGRTDTQYF
NA,NA,TRBJ2-2,TRBV5-8,TGTGCCAGCAGCTTGCAGGGGCGGGCTACCGGGGAGCTGTTTTTT,CASSLQGRATGELFF
NA,NA,TRBJ1-1,TRBV19,TGTGCCAGTAAGAGTGGGACTGAAGCTTTCTTT,CASKSGTEAFF
NA,NA,TRBJ2-5,TRBV10-1,TGCGCCAGCAGTAACGGTCCAGGGGCGGGTCAGGAGACCCAGTACTTC,CASSNGPGAGQETQYF
NA,NA,TRBJ1-3,TRBV19,TGTGCCAGTAGTAGGGACTCTTTTTTTGGAAACACCATATATTTT,CASSRDSFFGNTIYF
NA,NA,TRBJ2-7,TRBV20-1,TGCAGTGCTAGTTATCACCGGCCCTACGAGCAGTACTTC,CSASYHRPYEQYF
NA,NA,TRBJ1-1,TRBV11-2,TGTGCCAGCAGCTGGGACGACAGGAACACTGAAGCTTTCTTT,CASSWDDRNTEAFF
NA,few,TRBJ1-1,TRBV5-1,TGCGCCAGCAGCTTGGACACTGAAGCTTTCTTT,CASSLDTEAFF
NA,once,TRBJ2-5,TRBV11-2,TGTGCCAGCAGCTTAACCGGACAGCTCCAAGAGACCCAGTACTTC,CASSLTGQLQETQYF
TRBD1,NA,TRBJ1-2,TRBV10-3,TGTGCCATCAGTGACAGCAGACAGGGGTCCTATGGCTACACCTTC,CAISDSRQGSYGYTF
NA,NA,TRBJ1-1,TRBV6-5,TGTGCCAGCAGTTACGCCAGAATGAACACTGAAGCTTTCTTT,CASSYARMNTEAFF
NA,once,TRBJ2-1,TRBV6-6,TGTGCCAGCAGCCTCGGGACTCAATACAATGAGCAGTTCTTC,CASSLGTQYNEQFF